The 27 T cell receptor beta chains reported below all come from one sample, sequenced in a study of tumor and adjacent non-tumor tissue in lung cancer. No cell sorting was done before RNA was extracted from the tissue. The library came from three nested PCR rounds adapted from ARM-PCR protocols. TCRdb reprocessed the multiplex PCR reads with MiXCR, giving one entry per CDR3 protein. This table holds about 75,000 distinct CDR3 sequences, 60% to 85% found once. Sequenced input: lung tumor tissue. The receptors here all came from a woman aged 45-65 years with non-small cell lung cancer.

With respect to this clonotype: Germline is not matched at one junction end, which may reflect a read error. The rearrangement uses TRBV5-6 and TRBJ1-6, with D maybe TRBD1 (5 bases). CDR1 and CDR2 (germline): SGHDT, YYEEEE. CDR3 length: 14 amino acids. The CDR3 spells CASSLQQANSSLHF. The CDR3 coding sequence is TGTGCCAGCAGTTTGCAACAGGCCAATTCATCCCTCCACTTT. Variable domain in full (rest from reference TRBV5-6 and TRBJ1-6): DAGVTQSPTHLIKTRGQQVTLRCSPKSGHDTVSWYQQALGQGPQFIFQYYEEEERQRGNFPDRFSGHQFPNYSSELNVNALLLGDSALYLCASSLQQANSSLHFGNGTRLTVT.

This clonotype was seen a single time. The chain is built from TRBV5-4 and TRBJ2-7; perhaps TRBD2 as D (5 bases). Germline V CDR1 and CDR2: SGHNT, YYREEE (reference sequence). Trimming took off 8 bases at V and 0 bases at J, with 18 bases between the two ends. This CDR3 region has 15 residues. The CDR3 DNA sequence: TGTGCCAGTAACTTGGGCCGGGATAGCTCCTACGAGCAGTACTTC. Its translation is CASNLGRDSSYEQYF.

Comments on this clonotype: One end of the junction is discordant with germline, which a read error may explain. The rearrangement joins TRBV5-6 to TRBJ2-7; 8 bases align to TRBD2. Germline V lookup: CDR1 SGHDT, CDR2 YYEEEE. The length of the CDR3 is 14 residues. The chain's CDR3 is CASSLAGLAYKQYF. In DNA, the CDR3 is TGTGCCAGCAGCTTGGCAGGACTAGCCTACAAGCAGTACTTC.

This clonotype was counted once. Germline is not matched at one junction end, which may reflect a read error. This chain joins TRBV12-3 or TRBV12-4 and TRBJ2-2, with D possibly matching TRBD2 (5 bases). The CDR3 is 12 residues long. In DNA form, the CDR3 reads TGTGCCAGCAGCCTCAACTCCGGGGAGCTGTTTTTC. Protein: CASSLNSGELFF.

Note on this clonotype: A junction boundary mismatches the germline segment, possibly from a read error. The CDR3 region is CASSYLGQPKTGELFF. The CDR3 DNA reads as TGTGCCAGCAGTTATCTGGGACAACCGAAGACCGGGGAACTGTTTTTT. The chain is built from TRBV6-5 and TRBJ2-2, with D perhaps matching TRBD1 (6 bases). The CDR3 spans 16 residues. CDR1 and CDR2 from the germline V gene are MNHEY and SVGAGI.

This clonotype occurred a few times. This chain links TRBV5-1 with TRBJ2-7; no firm D call. CDR3 size: 13 residues. V lost 2 bases to trimming and J lost 2 bases, with 8 bases between them. The germline CDR1 and CDR2 sequences are SGHRS and YFSETQ. DNA for the CDR3: TGCGCCAGCAGCTTTGCTAGGGCCTACGAGCAGTACTTC. Residues: CASSFARAYEQYF.

A note on this clonotype: The junction does not match germline at one end; this may be a read error. The chain has TRBV24-1 and TRBJ2-4; D call uncertain. This CDR3 region has 13 residues. Germline CDR1 reads KGHDR; CDR2 reads SFDVKD. CDR3 sequence: CATSRVFGNIQYF. The CDR3, as DNA: TGTGCCACCAGTAGGGTTTTTGGAAACATCCAGTACTTC.

On this clonotype: One end of the junction is discordant with germline, which a read error may explain. The rearrangement uses TRBV29-1 and TRBJ2-5; D might be TRBD2 (5 bases). The V gene's germline CDR1 is SQVTM and CDR2 ANQGSEA. CDR3 length: 14 amino acids. CDR3 sequence: CSLAASGSAETKYF. CDR3 DNA sequence: TGCAGCTTGGCGGCCAGCGGAAGCGCTGAGACCAAGTACTTC.

About this clonotype: The CDR3 end shows no conserved phenylalanine or tryptophan, and so a read error is likely. The genes are TRBV6-5 and TRBJ2-3; D perhaps matches TRBD2 (5 bases). Germline CDR1 and CDR2: MNHEY and SVGAGI. This CDR3 has 16 amino acids. V was clipped by 3 bases and J by 7 bases, with 20 bases between them. The CDR3 DNA reads TGTGCCAGCAGTTATCGGATTAGTGGGAGTAGTAATACGCAGTATTGT. It encodes CASSYRISGSSNTQYC.

Details on this clonotype: At one of its ends the junction is not consistent with the germline gene, which may arise from a read error. The CDR3 nucleotides are TGTGCTAGCAGTTGGCCAAGGATAGGAGATCTTGTCAAAAACATTCAGTACTTC. It encodes CASSWPRIGDLVKNIQYF. The chain couples TRBV6-1 to TRBJ2-4; D gene uncertain. The germline V gene encodes CDR1 MNHNS and CDR2 SASEGT. There are 18 residues in the CDR3.

This clonotype turned up a few times. A read error is likely, as this CDR3 ends without the conserved phenylalanine or tryptophan. This chain links TRBV30 with TRBJ1-1; D unresolved. Germline lookup yields CDR1 GTSNPN and CDR2 SVGIG (reference sequence). The CDR3 totals 12 residues. V was shortened by 2 bases and J by 3 bases, with 7 bases between the two germline ends. The CDR3 sequence: CAWSLEHTEAFL. CDR3 sequence (DNA): TGTGCCTGGAGTCTGGAACACACTGAAGCTTTCCTT.

This chain joins TRBV24-1 and TRBJ2-1; 12 bases fit TRBD2. V shed 1 base and J 10 bases; nucleotides not matched to a gene: 7. This CDR3 is built from 16 residues. Germline V lookup: CDR1 KGHDR, CDR2 SFDVKD. Written as DNA, the CDR3 is TGTGCCACCAGTGATTTAGCTAGCGGGAGGGCCGGAGAGCAGTTCTTC. Its translation: CATSDLASGRAGEQFF.

This clonotype was picked up many times. This chain connects TRBV5-4 to TRBJ2-5; the D is unclear. This CDR3 region has 14 residues. Germline-derived CDR1 and CDR2 are SGHNT and YYREEE (reference sequence). V dropped 3 bases and J dropped 2 bases, with 11 bases sitting between them. CDR3 residues: CASSSPGGQETQYF. CDR3 bases: TGTGCCAGCAGCTCCCCCGGTGGGCAAGAGACCCAGTACTTC. The full variable domain, completed using reference TRBV5-4 and TRBJ2-5, is ETGVTQSPTHLIKTRGQQVTLRCSSQSGHNTVSWYQQALGQGPQFIFQYYREEENGRGNFPPRFSGLQFPNYSSELNVNALELDDSALYLCASSSPGGQETQYFGPGTRLLVL.

On this clonotype: A single base separates this from a much larger clone, so it may be a read error. The CDR3 sequence is CSARMAREYGYTF. The CDR3 coding sequence is TGCAGTGCTAGAATGGCCAGGGAGTATGGCTACACCTTC. The rearrangement uses TRBV20-1 and TRBJ1-2; a weak D match, TRBD1 (5 bases). This CDR3 has 13 residues. V lost 2 bases, J lost 5 bases, and 12 bases lay in between. CDR1 and CDR2 from the germline V gene are DFQATT and SNEGSKA (reference sequence).

Ten or more counts support this clonotype. The gene calls are TRBV7-9 and TRBJ2-5; D possibly corresponds to TRBD1 (6 bases). CDR3 length: 14 residues. The V end was cut by 5 bases, the J end by 5 bases, with 15 bases between. CDR1 is SEHNR and CDR2 is FQNEAQ in the germline V gene (reference sequence). The CDR3, as DNA: TGTGCCAGCAGCCACCCCAGGGGAAAGGAGACCCAGTACTTC. Its protein product is CASSHPRGKETQYF.

This clonotype was seen at least ten times. The V gene is TRBV6-2 or TRBV6-3, the J gene TRBJ2-7, with 10 bases aligning to TRBD2. Germline CDR1 reads MNHEY; CDR2 reads SVGEGT. V lost 6 bases and J lost 1; bases outside the gene matches: 6. This CDR3 is built from 15 residues. CDR3 coding DNA: TGTGCCAGCAGGGCCGGGACTAGCGCTTCCTACGAGCAGTACTTC. Translation gives CASRAGTSASYEQYF.

With respect to this clonotype: This may come from a read error, since a much larger clone is one base off. V and J are TRBV12-5 and TRBJ2-2, with D tentatively TRBD1 or TRBD2 (5 bases each). CDR3 length: 15 amino acids. CDR1 LGHNT and CDR2 FRNRAP come from the germline V gene. The CDR3, as DNA: TGTACTAGTGGTTTGGCCGGGACCAGGACCGGGGAGCTGTTTTTT. Its protein product is CTSGLAGTRTGELFF.

A note on this clonotype: An end of the junction does not agree with germline; a read error may underlie this. V is TRBV6-2 or TRBV6-3 and J is TRBJ2-1; unclear D gene. Germline loops: CDR1 MNHEY, CDR2 SVGEGT. There are 13 residues in the CDR3. The CDR3 reads CATSLTPYNEQFF. CDR3 bases: TGTGCCACCAGTTTAACCCCTTATAATGAGCAGTTCTTC.

The CDR3, as DNA: TGCAGCGACACAGGGGATGGGGATCTTTGGGTCCAGTACTTC. Translation: CSDTGDGDLWVQYF. This chain joins TRBV29-1 and TRBJ2-5; 7 bases align to TRBD1. This CDR3 has 14 amino acids. Trimming cost V 7 bases and J 10 bases; bases outside gene matches: 18. In germline, CDR1 is SQVTM, CDR2 ANQGSEA.

With regard to this clonotype: The junction departs from the called germline gene at one end, perhaps through a read error. V usage is TRBV10-1 and J usage is TRBJ2-3; TRBD2 might be the D (6 bases). This CDR3 spans 15 amino acids. Germline V gene data show CDR1 as WNHNN and CDR2 as SYGVQD (reference sequence). CDR3 in DNA: TGCGCCAGCAATGAGTCGGGGGTGATGGCATATACGCAGTATTTT. Translating it yields CASNESGVMAYTQYF.

Points on this clonotype: One junction end does not reproduce the germline sequence, and a read error may be involved. The genes are TRBV4-1 and TRBJ2-2; TRBD2 might be the D (6 bases). This CDR3 spans 16 amino acids. Germline V gene sequence: CDR1 MGHRA, CDR2 YSYEKL. CDR3 in amino acids: CASSLAAVTGTGELLF. The CDR3 DNA reads as TGCGCCAGCAGCCTAGCGGCAGTTACGGGGACCGGGGAGCTGCTGTTT.

As for this clonotype: This clone may be a read error of a much larger clone one base away. In DNA, the CDR3 is TGTGCCAGCAGTTTATGGTACCCACTCGAGTACGCCAATGAGCAGTTCTTC. It yields the protein CASSLWYPLEYANEQFF. J is TRBJ2-1 and V is TRBV28; the D is unclear. The V and J ends lost 0 bases and 6 bases respectively, with 18 bases between them. Germline values: CDR1 MDHEN, CDR2 SYDVKM. This CDR3 contains 17 residues.

Comment on this clonotype: The conserved phenylalanine or tryptophan is not found at the CDR3 terminus, so this likely reflects a read error. The limits of the CDR3 on the DNA are not certain, so only TCRdb's listed CDR3 is given. V gene TRBV11-3 combines with J gene TRBJ1-1. Per the germline V gene, CDR1 is SGHNT and CDR2 is YENEEA. The CDR3 has 12 amino acids, counting both end residues. CDR3 region: CASRVGNTEAYV.

Sample share makes this clonotype medium-sized (0.01 to 0.1%). This sequence joins TRBV4-2 and TRBJ1-5; D is undetermined. Germline V gene lookup returns CDR1 LGHNA and CDR2 YNFKEQ. The CDR3 is 13 amino acids. Trimming shortened V by 1 base and J by 7 bases, and 8 bases separated the two germline ends. The CDR3 DNA is TGTGCCAGCAGCCAAGGCCATGAGCAGCCCCAGCATTTT. Translated, it gives CASSQGHEQPQHF.

As concerns this clonotype: Since no conserved phenylalanine or tryptophan closes the CDR3, a read error is the likely cause. The chain is built from TRBV29-1 and TRBJ2-7; D is perhaps TRBD1 (6 bases). Germline CDR1 SQVTM, CDR2 ANQGSEA. The CDR3 loop spans 14 amino acids. CDR3 amino acids: CGVGLRQVSYEQYI. CDR3 nucleotides: TGCGGCGTTGGCCTCAGACAGGTTTCCTACGAGCAGTACATC.

This clonotype was seen a single time. The chain has TRBV11-2 and TRBJ2-3; D is perhaps TRBD2 (6 bases). Germline V gene data show CDR1 as SGHAT and CDR2 as FQNNGV. CDR3 size: 13 residues. The DNA for the CDR3 is TGTACTAGCAGCTTAGATCAGGCAGATACGCAGTATTTT. Amino acid sequence: CTSSLDQADTQYF.

J is TRBJ2-2 and V is TRBV20-1, with a possible D match to TRBD2 (6 bases). V lost 6 bases and J 2 bases, leaving 19 bases between the germline ends. The germline CDR1 and CDR2 sequences are DFQATT and SNEGSKA (reference sequence). CDR3 size: 16 residues. The CDR3 bases are TGCAGTGCCCCAGGGAGGAGCGATAGTAACACCGGGGAGCTGTTTTTT. It codes for CSAPGRSDSNTGELFF.